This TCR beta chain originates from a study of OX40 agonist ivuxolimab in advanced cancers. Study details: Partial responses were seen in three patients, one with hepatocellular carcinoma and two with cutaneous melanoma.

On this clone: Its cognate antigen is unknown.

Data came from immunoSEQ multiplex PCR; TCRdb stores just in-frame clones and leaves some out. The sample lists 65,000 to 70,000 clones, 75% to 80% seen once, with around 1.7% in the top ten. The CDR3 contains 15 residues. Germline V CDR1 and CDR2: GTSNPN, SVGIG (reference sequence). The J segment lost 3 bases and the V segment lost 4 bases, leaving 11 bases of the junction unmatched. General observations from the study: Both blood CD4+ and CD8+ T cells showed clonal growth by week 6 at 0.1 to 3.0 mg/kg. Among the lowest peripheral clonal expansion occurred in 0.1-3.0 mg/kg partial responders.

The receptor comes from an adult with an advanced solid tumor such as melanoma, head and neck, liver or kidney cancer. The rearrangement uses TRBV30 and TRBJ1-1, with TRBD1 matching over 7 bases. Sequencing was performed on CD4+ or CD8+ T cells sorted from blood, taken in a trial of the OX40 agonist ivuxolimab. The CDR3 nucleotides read TGTGCCTGGAATCCGACACAGGGGTTGGACACTGAAGCTTTCTTT. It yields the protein CAWNPTQGLDTEAFF.